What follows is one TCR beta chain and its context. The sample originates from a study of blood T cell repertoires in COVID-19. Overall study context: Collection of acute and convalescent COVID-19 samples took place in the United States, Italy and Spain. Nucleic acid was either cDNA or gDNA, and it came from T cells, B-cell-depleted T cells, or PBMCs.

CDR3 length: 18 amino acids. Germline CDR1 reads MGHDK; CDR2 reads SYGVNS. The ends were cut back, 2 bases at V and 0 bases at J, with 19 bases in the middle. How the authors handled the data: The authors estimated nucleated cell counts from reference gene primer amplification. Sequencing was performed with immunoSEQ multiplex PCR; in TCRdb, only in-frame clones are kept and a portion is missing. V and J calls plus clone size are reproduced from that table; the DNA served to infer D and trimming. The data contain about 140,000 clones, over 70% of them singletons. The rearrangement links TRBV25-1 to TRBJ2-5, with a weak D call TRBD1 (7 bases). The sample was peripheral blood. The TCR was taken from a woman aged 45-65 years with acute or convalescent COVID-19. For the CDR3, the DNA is TGTGCCAGCAGTGAAATCGTGGGGGGCAGGGGGTACCAAGAGACCCAGTACTTC. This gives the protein CASSEIVGGRGYQETQYF.